This T cell receptor beta chain was recorded in a study of blood T cell repertoires in COVID-19. Across the study: The cDNA or gDNA used as material had been derived from T cells, B-cell-depleted T cells, or PBMCs.

Using immunoSEQ multiplex PCR, the repertoire was profiled, and TCRdb retains in-frame clones only, with some absent. The sample lists approximately 60,000 clones, approximately 80% occurring once. Germline values: CDR1 SGHNT, CDR2 YYREEE (reference sequence). The ends were cut back, 1 base at V and 0 bases at J, with 6 bases in the middle. The CDR3 has 14 amino acids. J is TRBJ2-3 and V is TRBV5-4, with D possibly matching TRBD1 (5 bases). The sequenced sample consisted of peripheral blood. The TCR sequence derives from a man in his sixties with acute or convalescent COVID-19. The chain's CDR3 is CASSLKGSTDTQYF. The CDR3 DNA follows: TGTGCCAGCAGCTTGAAGGGGAGCACAGATACGCAGTATTTT. Based on the CDR3 plus reference TRBV5-4 and TRBJ2-3, the full variable domain is ETGVTQSPTHLIKTRGQQVTLRCSSQSGHNTVSWYQQALGQGPQFIFQYYREEENGRGNFPPRFSGLQFPNYSSELNVNALELDDSALYLCASSLKGSTDTQYFGPGTRLTVL.